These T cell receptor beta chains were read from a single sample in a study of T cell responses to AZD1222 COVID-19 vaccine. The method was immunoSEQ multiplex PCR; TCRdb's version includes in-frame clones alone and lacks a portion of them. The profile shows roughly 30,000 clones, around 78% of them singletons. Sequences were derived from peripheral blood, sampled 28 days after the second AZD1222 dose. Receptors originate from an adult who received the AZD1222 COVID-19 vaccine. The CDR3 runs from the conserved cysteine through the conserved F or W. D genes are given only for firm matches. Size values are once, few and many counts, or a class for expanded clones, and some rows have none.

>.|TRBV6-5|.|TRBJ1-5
CASSYSVWQESQPQHF
TGTGCCAGCAGTTACTCAGTATGGCAGGAGAGCCAGCCCCAGCATTTT
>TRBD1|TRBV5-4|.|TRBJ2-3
CASSSPYSGGPDTQYF
TGTGCCAGCAGCTCCCCCTATTCAGGGGGCCCAGATACGCAGTATTTT
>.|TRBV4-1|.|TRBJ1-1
CASSHAGMNTEAFF
TGCGCCAGCAGCCACGCCGGGATGAACACTGAAGCTTTCTTT
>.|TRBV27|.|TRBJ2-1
CASSPPRRGLIRNNEQFF
TGTGCCAGCAGTCCGCCCAGGCGCGGGCTGATCCGAAACAATGAGCAGTTCTTC
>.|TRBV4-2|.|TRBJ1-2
CASSQGGGSNSYGYTF
TGTGCCAGCAGCCAAGGAGGGGGGTCGAACAGCTATGGCTACACCTTC
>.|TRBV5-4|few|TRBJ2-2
CASRSQTLATSGELFF
TGTGCCAGCAGGTCTCAAACCCTAGCGACGTCCGGGGAGCTGTTTTTT
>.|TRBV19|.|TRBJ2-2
CASKTGDRLNTGELFF
TGTGCCAGTAAAACTGGCGACAGATTGAACACCGGGGAGCTGTTTTTT
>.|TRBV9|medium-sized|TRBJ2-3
CASSSENTDTQYF
TGTGCCAGCAGCTCGGAGAATACAGATACGCAGTATTTT
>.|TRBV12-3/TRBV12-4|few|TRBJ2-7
CASSQDSYEQYF
TGTGCCAGCAGCCAAGACTCCTACGAGCAGTACTTC
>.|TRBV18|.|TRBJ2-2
CASSSADNTGELFF
TGTGCCAGCTCATCCGCGGACAACACCGGGGAGCTGTTTTTT
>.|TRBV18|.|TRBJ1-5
CASSEREGRNQPQHF
TGTGCCAGCTCCGAACGGGAGGGACGCAATCAGCCCCAGCATTTT
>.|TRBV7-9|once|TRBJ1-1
CASRTGGGTEAFF
TGTGCCAGCAGGACAGGCGGGGGCACTGAAGCTTTCTTT
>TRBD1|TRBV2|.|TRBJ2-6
CASSGTGGSGANVLTF
TGTGCCAGCAGTGGGACAGGGGGCTCTGGGGCCAACGTCCTGACTTTC
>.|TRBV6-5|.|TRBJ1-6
CASGQRNSPLHF
TGTGCCAGCGGACAGCGCAATTCACCCCTCCACTTT
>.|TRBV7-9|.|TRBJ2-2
CASSSLSAESNTGELFF
TGTGCCAGCAGTTCCCTTTCCGCAGAGTCGAACACCGGGGAGCTGTTTTTT
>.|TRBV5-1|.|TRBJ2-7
CASRDGAYEQYF
TGCGCCAGCCGGGACGGAGCCTACGAGCAGTACTTC
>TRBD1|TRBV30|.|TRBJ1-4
CAWSGQGSEKLFF
TGTGCCTGGAGTGGACAGGGATCTGAAAAACTGTTTTTT
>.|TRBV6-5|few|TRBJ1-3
CASSYSGMRNTIYF
TGTGCCAGCAGTTACTCAGGAATGAGAAACACCATATATTTT
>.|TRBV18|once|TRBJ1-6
CASSPRGAGLSTLHF
TGTGCCAGCTCACCACGAGGCGCAGGGCTATCAACCCTCCACTTT
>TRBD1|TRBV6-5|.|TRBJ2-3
CASTKGQVITDTQYF
TGTGCCAGCACCAAGGGACAGGTAATCACAGATACGCAGTATTTT
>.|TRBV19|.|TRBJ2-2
CASSIVVLGELFF
TGTGCCAGTAGTATCGTGGTTCTAGGGGAGCTGTTTTTT
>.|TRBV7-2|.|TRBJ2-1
CASSLQFRTRNNEQFF
TGTGCCAGCAGCTTACAGTTCCGAACCCGAAACAATGAGCAGTTCTTC
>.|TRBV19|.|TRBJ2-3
CASSPAWSPYTDTQYF
TGTGCCAGTAGTCCCGCTTGGTCTCCTTACACAGATACGCAGTATTTT
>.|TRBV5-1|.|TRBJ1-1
CASSLTGYPTEAFF
TGCGCCAGCAGCCTTACAGGATATCCCACTGAAGCTTTCTTT
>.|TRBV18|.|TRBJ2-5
CASSLKRTDQETQYF
TGTGCCAGCTCACTAAAACGGACAGACCAAGAGACCCAGTACTTC
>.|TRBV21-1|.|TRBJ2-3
CASSKEQGEDTQYF
TGTGCCAGCAGCAAAGAACAGGGGGAAGATACGCAGTATTTT
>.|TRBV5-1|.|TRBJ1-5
CASSLGDIGNQPQHF
TGCGCCAGCAGCTTGGGGGACATAGGGAATCAGCCCCAGCATTTT
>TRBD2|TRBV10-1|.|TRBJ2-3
CASSDSPRPLAGYFGDTQYF
TGCGCCAGCAGTGATTCCCCTAGACCGTTAGCGGGGTATTTTGGGGATACGCAGTATTTT